This T cell receptor (beta chain) was sequenced during a study of CD8 T cells in ankylosing spondylitis. CDR1 is DFQATT and CDR2 is SNEGSKA in the germline V gene (reference sequence). CDR3 length: 14 amino acids. Trimming left V 0 bases short and J 8 bases short, with 11 bases between. TCRdb redid the calling of the 5' RACE reads with MiXCR, one entry per CDR3 protein. The data show almost 400,000 distinct CDR3 sequences, under 25% seen once. There are a few counts of this clonotype. The target antigen is unknown. The study's findings and limits: Ankylosing spondylitis blood appeared to be characterized by a TCR beta motif of 8 or 9 highly homologous variants. In synovial fluid and blood from reactive arthritis, some motif variants were previously reported. The authors found the disease-linked clones to be CD8+ and relatively rare in peripheral blood.

This clonotype was sampled from a male donor with ankylosing spondylitis. The sample comprised blood, either unsorted or a sorted T cell fraction (not recorded which). The chain is built from TRBV20-1 and TRBJ1-6, with D unresolved. CDR3 nucleotides: TGCAGTGCTAGAGATCTAGGGAAGCATTCACCCCTCCACTTT. It codes for CSARDLGKHSPLHF.